This entry is about one T cell receptor (beta chain). As yet, its antigen is unknown. The data are from a study of cytomegalovirus exposure and HLA in healthy donors. Study-wide findings and caveats: A later examination showed that TCR association rates differed by HLA locus, with DRB1 most and HLA-C fewest. More clonal expansion characterized HLA-associated TCR beta chains than equally common others in a later analysis.

The primer mix had 60 Vbeta and 13 Jbeta primers. Under the authors' procedure: Later reanalysis found approximately 76 million unique TCR beta chains, around 10 million of them shared. Data came from immunoSEQ multiplex PCR; TCRdb stores just in-frame clones and leaves some out. V and J calls and clone size come straight from that table; D and trimming were deduced from the DNA. The repertoire holds 40,000 or so clones, with approximately 72% as singletons. Material: PBMCs. This clonotype originated in a woman in her 30s in good health and CMV-seronegative.

CDR3 loop: CASSAQHYGYTF. Here the CDR3 DNA reads TGTGCCAGCAGTGCACAGCACTATGGCTACACCTTC. V and J are TRBV2 and TRBJ1-2; D gene unclear. The V end was cut by 4 bases, the J end by 3 bases, with 6 bases between. Germline CDR1 SNHLY, CDR2 FYNNEI. CDR3 length equals 12 residues.